This T cell receptor beta chain was recovered during a study of shared clonotypes between healthy human individuals. General observations from the study: Non-shared clonotypes displayed generation probabilities falling below those of clonotypes present in all four donors. Naive subsets typically showed greater estimated richness than memory subsets.

CDR3 length: 13 residues. The germline V gene has CDR1 WNHNN and CDR2 SYGVQD (reference sequence). After removal of 5 bases from V and 4 bases from J, the junction contained 2 bases not matched to a gene. Investigators divided CD4+ cells into CD45RA+ naive and CD45RA-negative memory subsets. The genomic DNA of each subset was split evenly across several immunoSEQ plates. Clones were sequenced by immunoSEQ multiplex PCR, and TCRdb holds only the in-frame ones, with some missing. The sample lists 2 million to 2.5 million clones, 80% to 95% occurring once. With regard to this clone: Its target is not known.

Sequenced input: naive CD4+ T cells from PBMCs. As for subset: CD45RA+ positively selected. V usage is TRBV10-1 and J usage is TRBJ1-5, with 7 nucleotides matching TRBD1. This sequence originates from a young man in good health. Some clones in this sample may be carry-over from other donors' samples. Written as DNA, the CDR3 is TGCGCCAGCAGTTCGACAGGGAATCAGCCCCAGCATTTT. Translation: CASSSTGNQPQHF.